The source of this T cell receptor beta chain is a study of blood T cell repertoires in COVID-19. Background on the study: Spain, Italy and the United States supplied samples that represented acute and convalescent COVID-19. The cDNA or gDNA used as material had been derived from T cells, B-cell-depleted T cells, or PBMCs.

As processed by the authors: The assay estimated nucleated cells by amplifying reference gene primers. Profiling relied on immunoSEQ multiplex PCR, and the TCRdb table lists in-frame clones only, not all of them. The V and J calls and clone size come from that table; D and trimming were worked out from the DNA. This sample carries under 250,000 clones, 70% to 90% of them seen once, and the ten largest clones take approximately 6.3%. The CDR3 totals 14 residues. The germline gives CDR1 MNHEY, CDR2 SVGAGI. Deletions cut 7 bases from V and 6 bases from J, with 16 bases between. This sequence joins TRBV6-5 and TRBJ1-5; no clear D gene. This clonotype was obtained from an older woman with active or convalescent COVID-19. The sequencing input was peripheral blood. DNA for the CDR3: TGTGCCAGCACTCCTGGGGAGGGTATTCAGCCCCAGCATTTT. It translates to CASTPGEGIQPQHF.